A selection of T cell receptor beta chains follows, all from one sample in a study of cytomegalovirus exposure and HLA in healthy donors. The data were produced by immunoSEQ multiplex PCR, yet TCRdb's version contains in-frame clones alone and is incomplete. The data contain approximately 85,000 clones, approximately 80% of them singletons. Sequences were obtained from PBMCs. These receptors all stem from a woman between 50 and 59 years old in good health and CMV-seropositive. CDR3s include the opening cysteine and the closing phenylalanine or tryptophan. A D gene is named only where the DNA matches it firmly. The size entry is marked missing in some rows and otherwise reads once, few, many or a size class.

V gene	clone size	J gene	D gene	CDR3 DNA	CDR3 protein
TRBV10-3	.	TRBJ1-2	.	TGTGCCATCAGTGAGTCAAAGGCAGGAAACTTCTATGGCTACACCTTC	CAISESKAGNFYGYTF
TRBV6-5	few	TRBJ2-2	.	TGTGCCATCTCCACTAGAAGCTCCGGGGAGCTGTTTTTT	CAISTRSSGELFF
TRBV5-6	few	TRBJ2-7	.	TGTGCCAGCAGCTTGACCAGGGGCGAGCAGTACTTC	CASSLTRGEQYF
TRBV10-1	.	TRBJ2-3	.	TGCGCCAGCAGTGATGGACCCTCCGGGGGAGATACGCAGTATTTT	CASSDGPSGGDTQYF
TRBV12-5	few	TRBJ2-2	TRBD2	TGTGCTAGTGGTCCCATTACTAGCGGAGCCGGGGAGCTGTTTTTT	CASGPITSGAGELFF
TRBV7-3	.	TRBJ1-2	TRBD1	TGTGCCAGCAGCTTAAGTGGGGACAGGGCTGGCTACACCTTC	CASSLSGDRAGYTF
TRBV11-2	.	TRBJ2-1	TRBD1	TGTGCCAGCAGCTTAGATCGCGGGACAGGGAGCCCCGAGCAGTTCTTC	CASSLDRGTGSPEQFF
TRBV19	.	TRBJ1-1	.	TGTGCCAGTAGTACCACAGGGTCTGAAGCTTTCTTT	CASSTTGSEAFF
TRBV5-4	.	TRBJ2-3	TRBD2	TGTGCCAGCACCGGGACTAGCGGGAGTGCAGATACGCAGTATTTT	CASTGTSGSADTQYF
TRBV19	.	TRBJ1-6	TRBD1	TGTGCCAGCCGACAGGGGAATTCACCCCTCCACTTT	CASRQGNSPLHF
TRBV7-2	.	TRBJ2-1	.	TGTGCCAGCAGCTTATTCCTCGGGAATGAGCAGTTCTTC	CASSLFLGNEQFF
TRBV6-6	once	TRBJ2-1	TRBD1	TGTGCCAGCAGACCGGGACAGGGGAATAAGGATGAGCAGTTCTTC	CASRPGQGNKDEQFF
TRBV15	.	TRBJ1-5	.	TGTGCCACCAGCAGAGATCTGGGGGGAATCAGCCCCCAGCATTTT	CATSRDLGGISPQHF
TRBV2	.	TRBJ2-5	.	TGTGCCAGCAAGATCGGCAGGCTGAAAGAGACCCAGTACTTC	CASKIGRLKETQYF
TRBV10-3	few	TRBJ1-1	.	TGTGCCATCAACCGGGACATTGACACTGAAGCTTTCTTT	CAINRDIDTEAFF
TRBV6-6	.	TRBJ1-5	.	TGTGCCAGCAGTTACCGCGGGGTCGGCAATCAGCCCCAGCATTTT	CASSYRGVGNQPQHF
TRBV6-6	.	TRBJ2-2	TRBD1	TGTGCCAGCAGCCCGGGACAGGAAATTACCGGGGAGCTGTTTTTT	CASSPGQEITGELFF
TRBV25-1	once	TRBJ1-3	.	TGTGCCAGCAGTGAAGAGCGGACTGGAAACACCATATATTTT	CASSEERTGNTIYF
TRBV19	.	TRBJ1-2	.	TGTGCCAGTAGAGAGGGCCTGGACTATGGCTACACCTTC	CASREGLDYGYTF
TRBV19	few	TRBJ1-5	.	TGTGCCAGTAGTATAGGGTCCCGAACAGCCCAGCATTTT	CASSIGSRTAQHF
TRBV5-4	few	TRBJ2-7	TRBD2	TGTGCCAGCAACATAGCGGGGCTTTACGAGCAGTACTTC	CASNIAGLYEQYF
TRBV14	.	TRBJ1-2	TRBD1	TGTGCCAGCAGCCAAGATAAATTAGGGGACAGCCGCCATCTCTGTGGCTACACCTTC	CASSQDKLGDSRHLCGYTF
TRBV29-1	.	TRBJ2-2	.	TGCAGCGCAGGCCGCCAGGGCGCGGAGCTGTTTTTT	CSAGRQGAELFF
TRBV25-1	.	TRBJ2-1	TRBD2	TGTGCCAGCCAACTAGCGGGGGGATACAATGAGCAGTTCTTC	CASQLAGGYNEQFF
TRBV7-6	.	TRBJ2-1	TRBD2	TGTGCCAGCAGCTTGGCCCTCCTAGCGGGAGAGGGGGTCAGGAATGAGCAGTTCTTC	CASSLALLAGEGVRNEQFF
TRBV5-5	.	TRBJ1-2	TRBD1	TGTGCCAGCAGCTTGGAACCAGGGGGGAAAATTCGGGAGGGCTACACCTTC	CASSLEPGGKIREGYTF
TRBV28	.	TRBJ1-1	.	TGTGCCAGCAGTTTACCCCTCACAGGGTTGGGCACTGAAGCTTTCTTT	CASSLPLTGLGTEAFF
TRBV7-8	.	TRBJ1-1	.	.	CASSFGQGNTEAFF
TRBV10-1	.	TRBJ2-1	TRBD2	TGCGCCAGCAGTTCTAGCGGGAGCTCCTACAATGAGCAGTTCTTC	CASSSSGSSYNEQFF
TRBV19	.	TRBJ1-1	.	TGTGCCAGTAGTATGCAGGGCTGGAACACTGAAGCTTTCTTT	CASSMQGWNTEAFF
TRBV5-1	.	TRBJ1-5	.	TGCGCCAGCAGCTGGTCAGGGGATCAGCCCCAGCATTTT	CASSWSGDQPQHF
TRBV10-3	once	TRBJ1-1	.	TGTGCCATCAGTGGGATGCCCGGGACTGAAGCTTTCTTT	CAISGMPGTEAFF
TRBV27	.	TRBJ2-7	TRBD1	TGTGCCAGCAGTTTAGACAGGGTGTTAGGCTACGAGCAGTACTTC	CASSLDRVLGYEQYF
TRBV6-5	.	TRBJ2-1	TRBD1	TGTGCCAGCAGTTACCGGTCCGGGACAGGGTCCAATGAGCAGTTCTTC	CASSYRSGTGSNEQFF
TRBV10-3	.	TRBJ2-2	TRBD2	TGTGCCATCAGCCCGGGACTAGCGATAGGTGCCGGGGAGCTGTTTTTT	CAISPGLAIGAGELFF